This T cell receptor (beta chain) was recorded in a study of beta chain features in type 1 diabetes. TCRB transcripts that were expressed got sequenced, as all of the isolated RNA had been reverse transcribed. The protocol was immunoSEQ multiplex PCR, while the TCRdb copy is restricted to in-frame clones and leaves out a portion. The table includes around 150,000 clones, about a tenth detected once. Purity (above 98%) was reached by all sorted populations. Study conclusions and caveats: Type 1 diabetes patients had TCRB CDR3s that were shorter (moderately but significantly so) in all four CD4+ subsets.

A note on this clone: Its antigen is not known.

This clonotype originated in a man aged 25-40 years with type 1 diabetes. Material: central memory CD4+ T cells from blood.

The chain's CDR3 is CAWSARLFQETQYF. In DNA, the CDR3 is TGTGCCTGGAGTGCCAGACTGTTCCAAGAGACCCAGTACTTC. The V gene is TRBV30, the J gene TRBJ2-5; unclear D gene. V dropped 1 base and J dropped 1 base, with 10 bases sitting between them. The CDR3 consists of 14 residues. CDR1 is GTSNPN and CDR2 is SVGIG in the germline V gene (reference sequence).